A single sample gave rise to the 4 T cell receptor beta chains below, sequenced in a study of blood T cell repertoires in COVID-19. Using immunoSEQ multiplex PCR, the repertoire was profiled, and TCRdb retains in-frame clones only, with some absent. The sample includes 310,000 or so clones, approximately 88% of them seen just once. The sequencing sample was made of peripheral blood. These receptors were taken from a woman between 45 and 65 years old with active or convalescent COVID-19.

The J gene is TRBJ1-1, the V gene TRBV6-2 or TRBV6-3; weak D call: TRBD1 (6 bases). Germline V gene data show CDR1 as MNHEY and CDR2 as SVGEGT. The V gene lost 7 bases and the J gene lost 4 bases, with 16 bases spanning the gap. There are 14 residues in the CDR3. The CDR3 sequence: CASNPLQGSTEAFF. CDR3 sequence (DNA): TGTGCCAGCAACCCATTACAGGGATCCACTGAAGCTTTCTTT.

About this clone: The sample carries other DNA sequences with the same CDR3. The chain recombines TRBV25-1 with TRBJ2-5; D may be TRBD2 (6 bases). V was pared by 3 bases and J by 5 bases, with 13 bases between. Per the germline V gene, CDR1 is MGHDK and CDR2 is SYGVNS. The CDR3 runs 14 residues. CDR3 sequence reads: CASSEEGPVETQYF. CDR3 DNA: TGTGCCAGCAGTGAGGAGGGGCCCGTGGAGACCCAGTACTTC.

To note about this clone: Other DNA sequences in the sample encode the same CDR3. The V gene is TRBV7-9, the J gene TRBJ2-1; maybe TRBD2 (5 bases). CDR3 length equals 13 residues. Germline V lookup: CDR1 SEHNR, CDR2 FQNEAQ (reference sequence). Trimming removed 0 bases at V and 6 bases at J, with 6 bases between. CDR3 coding DNA: TGTGCCAGCAGCTTAGCGGGAGCCAATGAGCAGTTCTTC. Residues: CASSLAGANEQFF.

J is TRBJ1-2 and V is TRBV19; 8 bases are shared with TRBD1. Germline values: CDR1 LNHDA, CDR2 SQIVND (reference sequence). The CDR3 spans 16 residues. Unmatched junction bases numbered 7, after V lost 0 bases and J lost 4 bases. CDR3 sequence: CASSIDLTGGFYGYTF. The CDR3 coding sequence is TGTGCCAGTAGTATAGATCTAACAGGGGGATTCTATGGCTACACCTTC.